Following are 22 T cell receptor beta chains from one sample sequenced in a study of blood T cell repertoires in COVID-19. Using immunoSEQ multiplex PCR, the repertoire was profiled, and TCRdb retains in-frame clones only, with some absent. The table lists about 210,000 clones, about 90% of them singletons. The sequencing input was peripheral blood. The receptors here all came from a man between 25 and 39 years old with acute or convalescent COVID-19.

The chain carries TRBV7-2 and TRBJ2-3, with 11 bases identical to TRBD2. The CDR3 is made up of 15 amino acids. Trimming at V came to 4 bases and at J to 3 bases, leaving 3 bases not matched to a gene. Looked up from germline, CDR1 is SGHTA and CDR2 is FQGNSA. In DNA form, the CDR3 reads TGTGCCAGCAGCTATTGGACTAGCGGGACAGATACGCAGTATTTT. Amino acid sequence: CASSYWTSGTDTQYF.

The chain has TRBV12-3 or TRBV12-4 and TRBJ2-3; D remains unclear. V was cut by 2 bases and J by 4 bases, with 7 bases left in between. There are 13 residues in the CDR3. The CDR3 DNA reads as TGTGCCAGCAGTTTAACAGCATCAGATACGCAGTATTTT. Protein sequence: CASSLTASDTQYF.

The gene calls are TRBV3-1 (or the pseudogene TRBV3-2) and TRBJ1-5; 9 bases fit TRBD1. This CDR3 contains 15 residues. J was trimmed by 9 bases and V by 3 bases; bases with no gene match: 9. Germline V gene sequence: CDR1 LGHDT, CDR2 YNNKEL (reference sequence). This CDR3 is CASSHAGQGLGPQHF. The CDR3 DNA reads as TGTGCCAGCAGCCACGCCGGACAGGGGTTAGGGCCCCAGCATTTT.

By share of the sample, this clone is medium-sized (0.01 to 0.1%). J is TRBJ2-3 and V is TRBV6-4; TRBD2 agrees at 8 bases. The germline V gene encodes CDR1 MRHNA and CDR2 SNTAGT. This CDR3 spans 14 amino acids. J gave up 5 bases and V 2 bases, and 3 bases lay outside the gene matches. This CDR3 is CASSDRGGEDTQYF. The CDR3 bases are TGTGCCAGCAGTGACCGGGGGGGCGAAGATACGCAGTATTTT.

J is TRBJ2-7 and V is TRBV28; possibly TRBD2 for D (5 bases). Trimming took 0 bases from V and 9 from J, leaving 9 bases between them. This CDR3 has 12 amino acids. In germline, CDR1 is MDHEN, CDR2 SYDVKM. The CDR3 is CASSLWRGGQYF. The DNA of the CDR3 is TGTGCCAGCAGTTTATGGAGAGGAGGGCAGTACTTC.

The chain employs TRBV18 and TRBJ1-4; D unresolved. The germline CDR1 and CDR2 sequences are KGHSH and LQKENI. This CDR3 is built from 13 residues. Between the trimmed V and J ends, which lost 3 bases and 5 bases, there was a span of 7 bases. The CDR3: CASSPRENEKLFF. DNA of the CDR3: TGTGCCAGCTCACCTCGGGAGAATGAAAAACTGTTTTTT.

V and J are TRBV30 and TRBJ1-2; D call uncertain. CDR1 is GTSNPN, CDR2 SVGIG, per germline (reference sequence). This CDR3 has 15 amino acids. V shed 0 bases and J shed 1 base, with 12 bases lying between them. In DNA, the CDR3 is TGTGCCTGGAGTGTACACCCATCCTTTAACTATGGCTACACCTTC. Translation: CAWSVHPSFNYGYTF. Supplemented by reference TRBV30 and TRBJ1-2, the full variable domain reads SQTIHQWPATLVQPVGSPLSLECTVEGTSNPNLYWYRQAAGRGLQLLFYSVGIGQISSEVPQNLSASRPQDRQFILSSKKLLLSDSGFYLCAWSVHPSFNYGYTFGSGTRLTVV.

The rearrangement uses TRBV28 and TRBJ2-7; no reliable D call. CDR3 size: 14 residues. Germline V gene sequence: CDR1 MDHEN, CDR2 SYDVKM. Trimming left V 8 bases short and J 6 bases short, with 20 bases between. Here the CDR3 reads CASVRSSAAVEQYF. CDR3 bases: TGTGCCAGCGTTCGTTCCAGCGCGGCGGTCGAGCAGTACTTC.

The chain links TRBV14 to TRBJ1-1, with TRBD1 identical over 7 bases. From germline, CDR1 is SGHDN and CDR2 FVKESK. With 2 bases clipped from V and 7 bases from J, the junction kept 10 bases outside the gene matches. The CDR3 is 15 residues long. The CDR3 sequence: CASSQRDPGGVEAFF. Written as DNA, the CDR3 is TGTGCCAGCAGCCAAAGAGATCCAGGGGGAGTTGAAGCTTTCTTT.

This CDR3 is CASSSGGDREAFF. CDR3 DNA sequence: TGTGCCAGCAGTTCCGGGGGGGACCGTGAAGCTTTCTTT. The chain has TRBV12-3 or TRBV12-4 and TRBJ1-1; possibly TRBD1 for D (5 bases). The V and J ends lost 4 bases and 7 bases respectively, with 13 bases between them. CDR3 size: 13 residues.

The chain uses TRBV30 and TRBJ1-6, with D possibly matching TRBD1 (5 bases). Germline V lookup: CDR1 GTSNPN, CDR2 SVGIG (reference sequence). V lost 1 base to trimming and J lost 4 bases, with 8 bases between them. CDR3 length equals 14 residues. The CDR3 DNA is TGTGCCTGGAGTGGTAAGGGGTATAATTCACCCCTCCACTTT. Protein sequence: CAWSGKGYNSPLHF.

V usage is TRBV5-1 and J usage is TRBJ1-5; 9 nucleotides align to TRBD1. The CDR3 extends over 16 amino acids. V gave up 4 bases and J gave up 8 bases; unmatched junction bases: 13. CDR1 is SGHRS, CDR2 YFSETQ, per germline. CDR3 nucleotide sequence: TGCGCCAGCAGCCCTGAGGCCGGGACAGGGTGGGAGCCCCAGCATTTT. Protein product: CASSPEAGTGWEPQHF.

The chain recombines TRBV2 with TRBJ2-7; the D gene is possibly TRBD1 (6 bases). The CDR3 length is 14 residues. V was clipped by 6 bases and J by 0 bases, with 12 bases between them. CDR1 is SNHLY and CDR2 is FYNNEI in the germline V gene. CDR3 nucleotide sequence: TGTGCCAGCAGGGGGACATTGAGCTCCTACGAGCAGTACTTC. Its translation is CASRGTLSSYEQYF.

The chain joins TRBV6-5 to TRBJ2-7, with D possibly being TRBD1 (6 bases). This CDR3 region has 13 residues. Trimming took 3 bases from V and 1 from J, leaving 7 bases between them. Germline V gene data show CDR1 as MNHEY and CDR2 as SVGAGI. Written as DNA, the CDR3 is TGTGCCAGCAGTTATACAGGGTCCTACGAGCAGTACTTC. Protein sequence: CASSYTGSYEQYF.

The chain uses TRBV6-5 and TRBJ1-2; D unresolved. Germline-derived CDR1 and CDR2 are MNHEY and SVGAGI. The CDR3 has 14 residues. V lost 8 bases, J lost 4 bases, and 17 bases lay in between. The CDR3, as DNA: TGTGCCAGCCAACTCCCGTCAGGAACCTATGGCTACACCTTC. Its protein product is CASQLPSGTYGYTF.

This rearrangement joins TRBV28 to TRBJ1-6, with D possibly matching TRBD1 (6 bases). V shed 10 bases and J shed 6 bases, with 22 bases lying between them. Germline V gene lookup returns CDR1 MDHEN and CDR2 SYDVKM. This CDR3 spans 16 amino acids. CDR3 bases: TGTGCCACCCTCGGGGGGGCGGCCCTTACTAATTCACCCCTCCACTTT. Translating gives CATLGGAALTNSPLHF.

The genes are TRBV28 and TRBJ2-3, with D perhaps matching TRBD2 (6 bases). With 3 bases removed from V and 1 base from J, the gap between germline ends came to 8 bases. This CDR3 spans 14 amino acids. Germline CDR1 reads MDHEN; CDR2 reads SYDVKM. CDR3 residues: CASSFPGGTDTQYF. Here the CDR3 DNA reads TGTGCCAGCAGTTTCCCGGGGGGCACAGATACGCAGTATTTT.

The chain uses TRBV27 and TRBJ1-5; TRBD1 aligns across 9 bases. V shed 6 bases, J shed 0 bases, and the junction held 6 bases outside the gene matches. CDR1 MNHEY and CDR2 SMNVEV come from the germline V gene (reference sequence). CDR3 length: 16 residues. CDR3 sequence (DNA): TGTGCCAGCAGGGCCGAACAGGGGGCTAGCAATCAGCCCCAGCATTTT. Encoded protein: CASRAEQGASNQPQHF.

The rearrangement joins TRBV6-5 to TRBJ2-1; D remains unclear. Trimming removed 0 bases at V and 12 bases at J, with 12 bases between. From germline, CDR1 is MNHEY and CDR2 SVGAGI. This CDR3 contains 13 residues. The CDR3 spells CASSYSKLFPQFF. The CDR3 DNA sequence: TGTGCCAGCAGTTACTCGAAACTTTTCCCGCAGTTCTTC.

The V gene is TRBV19, the J gene TRBJ1-5; 10 bases are shared with TRBD1. Germline V lookup: CDR1 LNHDA, CDR2 SQIVND (reference sequence). V gave up 0 bases and J gave up 9 bases; unmatched junction bases: 8. There are 16 residues in the CDR3. The CDR3 DNA sequence: TGTGCCAGTAGTATAGAAGGGACAGGGGTTTCTCGGCCCCAGCATTTT. Translating it yields CASSIEGTGVSRPQHF.

The gene calls are TRBV10-1 and TRBJ1-3; 10 nucleotides line up with TRBD1. CDR3 length equals 18 residues. V was pared by 3 bases and J by 4 bases, with 12 bases of the junction left unmatched. The germline V gene encodes CDR1 WNHNN and CDR2 SYGVQD (reference sequence). The CDR3 region is CASSEDPGQGTSGNTIYF. The CDR3 DNA follows: TGCGCCAGCAGTGAAGACCCGGGACAGGGGACCTCCGGAAACACCATATATTTT.

The chain combines TRBV10-1 with TRBJ2-7; tentatively, D is TRBD1 (6 bases). Trimming stripped 5 bases from V and 3 bases from J, with 17 bases between. Germline V gene lookup returns CDR1 WNHNN and CDR2 SYGVQD (reference sequence). The CDR3 has 15 amino acids. The CDR3 coding sequence is TGCGCCAGCAGTAGCGGCTTACGCAGGGGCTACGAGCAGTACTTC. It encodes CASSSGLRRGYEQYF.